Sequencing of this T cell receptor beta chain was carried out in a study of OX40 agonist ivuxolimab in advanced cancers. The overall study: Partial response was recorded in three patients: one hepatocellular carcinoma and two cutaneous melanoma cases.

Study results and limitations: The mean number of expanded clones was higher in CD8+ T cells than in CD4+.

Clones were sequenced by immunoSEQ multiplex PCR, and TCRdb holds only the in-frame ones, with some missing. The data contain some 6,000 clones, about three quarters of them singletons. This clone turned up a few times. The antigen is not known. The CDR3 is 14 residues long. Germline V gives CDR1 SGHNT, CDR2 YYREEE (reference sequence). Trimming at V came to 2 bases and at J to 4 bases, leaving 3 bases not matched to a gene. This TCR came from an adult with an advanced solid tumor such as melanoma, head and neck, liver or kidney cancer. The sequencing used CD4+ or CD8+ T cells sorted from blood, collected in a trial of the OX40 agonist ivuxolimab. The chain uses TRBV5-4 and TRBJ2-5; 9 bases line up with TRBD1. The CDR3: CASSFGTGLETQYF. CDR3 nucleotide sequence: TGTGCCAGCAGCTTCGGGACAGGGCTAGAGACCCAGTACTTC.